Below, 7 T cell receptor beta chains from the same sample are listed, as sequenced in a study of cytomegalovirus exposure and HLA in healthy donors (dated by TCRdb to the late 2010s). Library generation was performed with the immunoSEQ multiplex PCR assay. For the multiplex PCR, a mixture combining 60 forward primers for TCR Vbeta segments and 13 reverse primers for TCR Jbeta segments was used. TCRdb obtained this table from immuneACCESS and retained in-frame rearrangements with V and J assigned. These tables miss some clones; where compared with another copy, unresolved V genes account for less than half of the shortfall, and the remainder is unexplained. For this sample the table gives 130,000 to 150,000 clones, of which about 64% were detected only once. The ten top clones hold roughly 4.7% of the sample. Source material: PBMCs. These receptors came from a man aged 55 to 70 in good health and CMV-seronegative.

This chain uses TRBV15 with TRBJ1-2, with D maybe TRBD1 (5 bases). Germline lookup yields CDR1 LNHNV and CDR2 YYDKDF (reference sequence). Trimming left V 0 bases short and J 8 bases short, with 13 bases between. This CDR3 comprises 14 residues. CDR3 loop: CATSREKGLGGYTF. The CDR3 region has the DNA TGTGCCACCAGCAGAGAAAAGGGGCTGGGAGGCTACACCTTC.

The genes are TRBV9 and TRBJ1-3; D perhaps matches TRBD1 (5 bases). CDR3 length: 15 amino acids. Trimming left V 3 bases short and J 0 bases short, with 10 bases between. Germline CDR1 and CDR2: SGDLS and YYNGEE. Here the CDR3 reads CASSDDGGSGNTIYF. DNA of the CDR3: TGTGCCAGCAGCGACGACGGGGGCTCTGGAAACACCATATATTTT.

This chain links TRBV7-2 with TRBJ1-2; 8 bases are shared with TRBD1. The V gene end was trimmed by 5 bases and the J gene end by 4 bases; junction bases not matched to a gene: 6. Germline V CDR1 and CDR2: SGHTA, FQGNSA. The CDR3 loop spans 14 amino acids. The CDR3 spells CASSPSTGAYGYTF. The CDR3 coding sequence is TGTGCCAGCAGCCCTTCGACAGGGGCCTATGGCTACACCTTC.

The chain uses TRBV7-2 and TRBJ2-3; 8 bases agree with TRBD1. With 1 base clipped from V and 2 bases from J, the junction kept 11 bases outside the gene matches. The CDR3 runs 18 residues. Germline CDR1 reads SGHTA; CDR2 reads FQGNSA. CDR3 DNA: TGTGCCAGCAGCTTAGTCCGCTCCGGGACAGGCGACACAGATACGCAGTATTTT. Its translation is CASSLVRSGTGDTDTQYF. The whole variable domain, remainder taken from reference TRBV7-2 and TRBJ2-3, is GAGVSQSPSNKVTEKGKDVELRCDPISGHTALYWYRQSLGQGLEFLIYFQGNSAPDKSGLPSDRFSAERTGGSVSTLTIQRTQQEDSAVYLCASSLVRSGTGDTDTQYFGPGTRLTVL.

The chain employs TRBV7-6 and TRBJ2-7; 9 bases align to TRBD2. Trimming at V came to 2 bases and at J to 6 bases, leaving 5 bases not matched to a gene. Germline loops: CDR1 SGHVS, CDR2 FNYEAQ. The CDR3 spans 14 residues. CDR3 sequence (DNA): TGTGCCAGCAGCTTATTAGCGGGAGATTCCGAGCAGTACTTC. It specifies CASSLLAGDSEQYF.

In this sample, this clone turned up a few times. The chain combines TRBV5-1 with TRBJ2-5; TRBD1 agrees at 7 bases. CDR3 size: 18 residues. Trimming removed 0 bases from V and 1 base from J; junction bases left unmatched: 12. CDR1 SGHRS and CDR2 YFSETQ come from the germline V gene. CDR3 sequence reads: CASSLAKGTDSSQETQYF. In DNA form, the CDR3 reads TGCGCCAGCAGCTTGGCTAAAGGGACAGATTCCAGCCAAGAGACCCAGTACTTC. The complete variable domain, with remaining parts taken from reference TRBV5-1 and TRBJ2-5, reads KAGVTQTPRYLIKTRGQQVTLSCSPISGHRSVSWYQQTPGQGLQFLFEYFSETQRNKGNFPGRFSGRQFSNSRSEMNVSTLELGDSALYLCASSLAKGTDSSQETQYFGPGTRLLVL.

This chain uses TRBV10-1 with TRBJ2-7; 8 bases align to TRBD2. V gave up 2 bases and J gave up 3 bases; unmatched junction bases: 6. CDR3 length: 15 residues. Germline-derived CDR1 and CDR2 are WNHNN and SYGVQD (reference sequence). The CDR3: CASSEGLAQGYEQYF. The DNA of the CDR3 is TGCGCCAGCAGTGAGGGACTAGCTCAAGGCTACGAGCAGTACTTC.